The entry that follows covers one T cell receptor beta chain sequence. No cognate antigen has been identified for it. One base away there is no much larger clone; base qualities are not given. A MiSeq instrument was used for deep resolution sequencing, which targeted depths ranging from 1 in 1 million up to 1 in 200,000 T cells, with coverage averaging 10x for each clonotype. The immunoSEQ hsTCRB Kit was used to generate the TCR beta libraries. From the authors' description of their analysis: Data were analyzed with ImmunoSEQ Data Assistant and ImmunoSEQ Analyzer, with V, D and J genes assigned per IMGT definitions. Clonality, which ranges from 0 to 1, was calculated by subtracting the normalized Shannon entropy of productive rearrangement frequencies from one. Only overrepresented clonotypes making up at least 0.05% of each patient's repertoire were included in the public clonotype analysis. Repertoires from thirteen age-matched healthy donors in immuneACCESS were used as clonality controls. TCRdb provides this immuneACCESS table in a form limited to in-frame rearrangements. Some clones are lacking; in checked studies, under half of them reflect an unresolved V gene, and why the rest are absent is not known. The DNA was the basis for D and trimming; V, J and clone size are from that table. The sample table lists roughly 40,000 clones, 60% to 80% of them with a count of one. Jointly, the top ten make up roughly 12% of the sample.

This sample stems from a study of cytotoxic CD8 clonotypes in ibrutinib-treated CLL (TCRdb year 2021). Concerning the study at large: The cohort had about a dozen relapsed/refractory and 15 treatment-naive patients; some 17 were IGHV unmutated. On average, each sample had 255,043 productive templates and around 100,000 productive rearrangements. Cryopreserved peripheral blood mononuclear cells were obtained before treatment, at response, and at either sustained remission or disease progression. Every remission and progressive disease sample was obtained while ibrutinib was still being received by the patients. Longitudinal samples were available for 26 of the 86 trial participants. Responses were partial in 25 or so patients and complete in 2; after median around 72 months follow-up, around 15 stayed in remission and some twelve progressed. Response samples were taken after a median of approximately eleven months on treatment, ranging from roughly 6 to 36 months. What the authors observed across the whole study: At baseline, clonality was higher than in age-matched healthy donors and showed a strong correlation with circulating CD8+ T-cell counts. Lymph node repertoires were not examined, and the timing of sampling was not matched between patients in sustained remission and those whose disease progressed. At ibrutinib response clonality went up, during sustained remission it held steady, and at progression it dropped back toward baseline. Public clonotypes were found to be uncommon and were observed to contract or remain stable during treatment; the increase in clonality was shown to reflect expansion of private clonotypes at ibrutinib response.

The sample's time point label, in plain terms: approximately eleven months on ibrutinib. For TCR beta library preparation, 1.5 to 2 micrograms of genomic DNA was extracted from cryopreserved PBMCs. Longitudinal blood samples from CLL patients on ibrutinib monotherapy underwent high-throughput TCR beta sequencing. Patients were enrolled in a phase 2 open-label single-center ibrutinib monotherapy trial. The sequence was collected from a human donor with chronic lymphocytic leukemia. Material: PBMCs, obtained after 12 months of ibrutinib treatment.

The sequenced DNA: TGTGCTAGTGGTTTGGGGACAGGGCCAGATACGCAGTATTTT. Translation gives CASGLGTGPDTQYF. The rearranged segments are TRBV12-5 and TRBJ2-3, with 8 bases in between that match TRBD1. Sequences LGHNT (CDR1) and FRNRAP (CDR2) are obtained from the germline V gene. Including the terminal cysteine and phenylalanine, the CDR3 comprises 14 residues. Only CDR3 DNA is held: 42 bases, read in frame from base 1. Germline trimming amounts to 1 base on V and 4 bases on J, with 1 as the count of junction bases outside the gene matches.